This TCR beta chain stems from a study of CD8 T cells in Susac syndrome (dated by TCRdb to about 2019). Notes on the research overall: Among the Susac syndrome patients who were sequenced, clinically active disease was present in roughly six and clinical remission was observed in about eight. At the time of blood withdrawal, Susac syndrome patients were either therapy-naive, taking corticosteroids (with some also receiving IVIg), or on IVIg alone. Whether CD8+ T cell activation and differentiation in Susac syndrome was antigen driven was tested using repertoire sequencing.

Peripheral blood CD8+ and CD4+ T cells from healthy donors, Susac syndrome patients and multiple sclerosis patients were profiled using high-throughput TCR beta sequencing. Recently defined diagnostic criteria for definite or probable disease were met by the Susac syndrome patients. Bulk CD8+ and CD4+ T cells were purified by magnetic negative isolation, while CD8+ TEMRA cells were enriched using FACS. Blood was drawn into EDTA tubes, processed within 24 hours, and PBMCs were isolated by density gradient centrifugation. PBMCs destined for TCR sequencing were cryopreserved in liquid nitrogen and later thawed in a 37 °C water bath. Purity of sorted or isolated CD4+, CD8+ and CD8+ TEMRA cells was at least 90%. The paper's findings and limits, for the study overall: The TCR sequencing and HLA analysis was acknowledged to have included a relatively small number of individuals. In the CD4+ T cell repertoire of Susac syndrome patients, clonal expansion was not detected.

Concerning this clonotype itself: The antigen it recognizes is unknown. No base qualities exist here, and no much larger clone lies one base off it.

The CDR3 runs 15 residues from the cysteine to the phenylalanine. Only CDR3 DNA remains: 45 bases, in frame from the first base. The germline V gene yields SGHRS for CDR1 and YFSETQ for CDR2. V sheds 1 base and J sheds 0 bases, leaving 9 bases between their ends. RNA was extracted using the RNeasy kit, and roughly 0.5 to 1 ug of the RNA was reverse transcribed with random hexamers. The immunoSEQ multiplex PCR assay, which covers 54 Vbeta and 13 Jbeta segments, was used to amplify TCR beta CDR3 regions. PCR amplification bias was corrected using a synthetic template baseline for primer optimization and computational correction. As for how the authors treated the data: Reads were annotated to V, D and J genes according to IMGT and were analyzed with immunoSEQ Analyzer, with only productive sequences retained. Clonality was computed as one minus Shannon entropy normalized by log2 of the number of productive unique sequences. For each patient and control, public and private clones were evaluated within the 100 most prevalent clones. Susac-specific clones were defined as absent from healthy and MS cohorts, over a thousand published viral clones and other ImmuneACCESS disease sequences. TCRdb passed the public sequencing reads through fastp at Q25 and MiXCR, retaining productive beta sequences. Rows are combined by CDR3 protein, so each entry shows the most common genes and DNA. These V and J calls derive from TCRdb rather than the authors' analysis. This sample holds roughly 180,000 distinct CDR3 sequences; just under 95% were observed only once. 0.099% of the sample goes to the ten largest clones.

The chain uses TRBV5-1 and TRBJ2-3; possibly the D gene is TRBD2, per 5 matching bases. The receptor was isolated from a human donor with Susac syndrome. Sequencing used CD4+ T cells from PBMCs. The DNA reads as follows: TGCGCCAGCAGCTTGCAGCGGTCTAGCACAGATACGCAGTATTTT. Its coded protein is CASSLQRSSTDTQYF.